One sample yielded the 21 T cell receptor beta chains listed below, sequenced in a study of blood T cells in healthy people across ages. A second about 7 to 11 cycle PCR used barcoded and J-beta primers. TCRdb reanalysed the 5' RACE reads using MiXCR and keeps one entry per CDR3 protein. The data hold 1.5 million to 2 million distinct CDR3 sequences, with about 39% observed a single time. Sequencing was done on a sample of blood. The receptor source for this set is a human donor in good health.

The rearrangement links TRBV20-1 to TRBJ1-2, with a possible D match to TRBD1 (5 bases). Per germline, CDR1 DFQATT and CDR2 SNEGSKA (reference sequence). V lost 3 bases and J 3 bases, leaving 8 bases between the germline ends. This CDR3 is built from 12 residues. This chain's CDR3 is CSARDTYYGYTF. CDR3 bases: TGCAGTGCTAGGGACACGTACTATGGCTACACCTTC.

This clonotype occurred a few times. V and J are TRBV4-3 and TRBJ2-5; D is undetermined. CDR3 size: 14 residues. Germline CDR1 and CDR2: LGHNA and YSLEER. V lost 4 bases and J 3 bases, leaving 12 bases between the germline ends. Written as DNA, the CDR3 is TGCGCCAGCAGCCCCGAGTCCGGAGAAGAGACCCAGTACTTC. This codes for CASSPESGEETQYF.

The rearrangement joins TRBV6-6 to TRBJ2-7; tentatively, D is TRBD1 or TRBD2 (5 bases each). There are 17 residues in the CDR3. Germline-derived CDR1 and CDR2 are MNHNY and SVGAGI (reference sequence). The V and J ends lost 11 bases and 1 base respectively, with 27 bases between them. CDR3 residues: CAHTTLFTGPRSYEQYF. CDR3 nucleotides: TGTGCCCACACCACTCTTTTTACGGGACCCCGTTCCTACGAGCAGTACTTC.

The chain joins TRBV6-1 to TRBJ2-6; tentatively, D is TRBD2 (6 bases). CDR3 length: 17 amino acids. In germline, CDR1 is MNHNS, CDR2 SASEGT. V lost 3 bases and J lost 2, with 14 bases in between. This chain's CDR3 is CASSERLGRPGANVLTF. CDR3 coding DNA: TGTGCCAGCAGTGAGAGACTGGGGAGGCCTGGGGCCAACGTCCTGACTTTC.

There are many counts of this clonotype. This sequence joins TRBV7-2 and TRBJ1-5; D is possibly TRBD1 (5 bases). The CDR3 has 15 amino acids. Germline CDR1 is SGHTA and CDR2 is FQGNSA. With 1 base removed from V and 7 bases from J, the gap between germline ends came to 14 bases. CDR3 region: CASSLDGGRLQPQHF. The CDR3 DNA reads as TGTGCCAGCAGCTTAGATGGGGGTCGACTACAGCCCCAGCATTTT.

CDR3 amino acids: CSARGPQGAGGYTF. The CDR3 coding sequence is TGCAGTGCTAGAGGACCACAGGGGGCTGGTGGCTACACCTTC. This chain joins TRBV20-1 and TRBJ1-2; 9 bases fit TRBD1. The V gene's germline CDR1 is DFQATT and CDR2 SNEGSKA (reference sequence). The CDR3 consists of 14 residues. The V segment lost 1 base and the J segment 7 bases; nucleotides outside the gene matches: 7.

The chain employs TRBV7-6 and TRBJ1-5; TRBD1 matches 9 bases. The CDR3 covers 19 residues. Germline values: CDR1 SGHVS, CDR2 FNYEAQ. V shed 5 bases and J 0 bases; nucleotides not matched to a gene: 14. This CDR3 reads CASSPPRTGAPYSNQPQHF. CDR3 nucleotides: TGTGCCAGCAGCCCCCCAAGGACAGGGGCCCCCTATAGCAATCAGCCCCAGCATTTT.

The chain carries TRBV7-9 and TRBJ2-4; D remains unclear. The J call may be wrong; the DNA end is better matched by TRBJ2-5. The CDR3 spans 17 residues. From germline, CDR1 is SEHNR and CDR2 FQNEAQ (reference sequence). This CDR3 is CASSYNLDQPHQETQYF. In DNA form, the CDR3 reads TGTGCCAGCAGCTACAACTTAGACCAACCCCACCAAGAGACCCAGTACTTC.

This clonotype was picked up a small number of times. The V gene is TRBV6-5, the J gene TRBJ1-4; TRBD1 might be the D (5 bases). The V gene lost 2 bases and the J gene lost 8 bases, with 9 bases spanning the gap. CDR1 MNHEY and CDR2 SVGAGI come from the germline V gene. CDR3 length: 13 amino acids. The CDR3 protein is CASSYGGREKLFF. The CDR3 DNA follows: TGTGCCAGCAGTTACGGGGGACGGGAAAAACTGTTTTTT.

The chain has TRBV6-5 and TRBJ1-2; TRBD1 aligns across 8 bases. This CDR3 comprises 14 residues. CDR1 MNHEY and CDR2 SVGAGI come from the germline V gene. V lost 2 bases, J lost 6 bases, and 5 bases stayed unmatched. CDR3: CASSYHGQGDGYTF. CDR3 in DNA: TGTGCCAGCAGTTACCATGGACAGGGTGATGGCTACACCTTC.

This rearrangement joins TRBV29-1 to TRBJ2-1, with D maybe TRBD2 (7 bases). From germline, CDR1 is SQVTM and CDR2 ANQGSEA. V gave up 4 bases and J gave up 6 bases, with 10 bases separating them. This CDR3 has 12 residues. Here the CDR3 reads CSVGRGANEQFF. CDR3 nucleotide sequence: TGCAGCGTTGGTCGGGGGGCCAATGAGCAGTTCTTC.

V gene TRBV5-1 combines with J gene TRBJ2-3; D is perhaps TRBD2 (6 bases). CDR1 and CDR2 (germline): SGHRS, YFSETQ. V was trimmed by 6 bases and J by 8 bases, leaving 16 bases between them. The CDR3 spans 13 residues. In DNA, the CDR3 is TGCGCCAGCAATCCCGGGGGTGAGGGTACGCAGTATTTT. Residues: CASNPGGEGTQYF. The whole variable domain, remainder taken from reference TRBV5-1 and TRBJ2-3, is KAGVTQTPRYLIKTRGQQVTLSCSPISGHRSVSWYQQTPGQGLQFLFEYFSETQRNKGNFPGRFSGRQFSNSRSEMNVSTLELGDSALYLCASNPGGEGTQYFGPGTRLTVL.

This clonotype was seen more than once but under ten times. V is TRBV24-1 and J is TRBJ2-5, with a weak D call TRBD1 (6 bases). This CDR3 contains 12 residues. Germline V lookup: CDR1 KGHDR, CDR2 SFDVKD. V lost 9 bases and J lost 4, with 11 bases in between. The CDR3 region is CATADSSETQYF. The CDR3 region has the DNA TGTGCCACCGCGGACAGTTCAGAGACCCAGTACTTC.

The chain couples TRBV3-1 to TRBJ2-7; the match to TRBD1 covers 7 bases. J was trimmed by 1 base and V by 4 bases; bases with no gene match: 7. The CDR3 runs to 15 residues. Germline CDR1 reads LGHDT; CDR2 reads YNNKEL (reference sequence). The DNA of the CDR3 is TGTGCCAGCAGCCTTAACCCGACAGGGTCCTACGAGCAGTACTTC. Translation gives CASSLNPTGSYEQYF.

In DNA form, the CDR3 reads TGTGCCAGCAGGAACCAGGGTTTCGAGCAGTACTTC. This encodes CASRNQGFEQYF. The gene calls are TRBV6-2 or TRBV6-3 and TRBJ2-7, with a possible D match to TRBD1 (5 bases). CDR3 length equals 12 residues. Germline CDR1 reads MNHEY; CDR2 reads SVGEGT. The V end lost 6 bases, the J end lost 6 bases, and 12 bases lay between the germline ends.

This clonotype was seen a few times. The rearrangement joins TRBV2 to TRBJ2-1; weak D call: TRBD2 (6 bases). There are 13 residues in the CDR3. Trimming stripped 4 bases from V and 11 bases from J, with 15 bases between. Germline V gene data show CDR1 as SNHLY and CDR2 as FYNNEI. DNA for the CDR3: TGTGCCAGCAGTGCGAGGGGACTCCCGAAGCAGTTCTTC. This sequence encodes CASSARGLPKQFF. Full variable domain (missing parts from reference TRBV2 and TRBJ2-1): EPEVTQTPSHQVTQMGQEVILRCVPISNHLYFYWYRQILGQKVEFLVSFYNNEISEKSEIFDDQFSVERPDGSNFTLKIRSTKLEDSAMYFCASSARGLPKQFFGPGTRLTVL.

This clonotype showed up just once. The chain's CDR3 is CATRRTGDAYGYTF. CDR3 DNA: TGTGCCACCCGTAGGACCGGGGACGCCTATGGCTACACCTTC. The chain joins TRBV15 to TRBJ1-2; tentatively, D is TRBD1 (5 bases). Per germline, CDR1 LNHNV and CDR2 YYDKDF (reference sequence). CDR3 length equals 14 residues. V lost 8 bases and J 4 bases, leaving 17 bases between the germline ends.

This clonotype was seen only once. CDR3 sequence (DNA): TGTGCCAGCAGCCACCAGGGGCGCGAGTATGGCTACACCTTC. The encoded protein is CASSHQGREYGYTF. The chain links TRBV3-1 to TRBJ1-2, with D possibly matching TRBD1 (6 bases). From germline, CDR1 is LGHDT and CDR2 YNNKEL (reference sequence). The CDR3 consists of 14 residues. The V end lost 3 bases, the J end lost 5 bases, and 13 bases lay between the germline ends. Looking up the rest from reference TRBV3-1 and TRBJ1-2 gives the full variable domain: DTAVSQTPKYLVTQMGNDKSIKCEQNLGHDTMYWYKQDSKKFLKIMFSYNNKELIINETVPNRFSPKSPDKAHLNLHINSLELGDSAVYFCASSHQGREYGYTFGSGTRLTVV.

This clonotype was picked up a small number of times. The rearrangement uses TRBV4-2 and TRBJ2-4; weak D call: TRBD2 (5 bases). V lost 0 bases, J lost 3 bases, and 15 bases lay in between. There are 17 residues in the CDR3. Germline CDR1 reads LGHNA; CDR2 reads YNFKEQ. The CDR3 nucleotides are TGTGCCAGCAGCCAAGATCGACCCCTCCGGGGCAAAAACATTCAGTACTTC. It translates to CASSQDRPLRGKNIQYF.

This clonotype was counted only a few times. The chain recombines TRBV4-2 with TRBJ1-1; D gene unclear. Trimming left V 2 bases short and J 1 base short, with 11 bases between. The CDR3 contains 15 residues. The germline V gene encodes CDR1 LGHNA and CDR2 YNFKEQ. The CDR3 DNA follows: TGTGCCAGCAGCCAACGGCACCTCGAGAACACTGAAGCTTTCTTT. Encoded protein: CASSQRHLENTEAFF.

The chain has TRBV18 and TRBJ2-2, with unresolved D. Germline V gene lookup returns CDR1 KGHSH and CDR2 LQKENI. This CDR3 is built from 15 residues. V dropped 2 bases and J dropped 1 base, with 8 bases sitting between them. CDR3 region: CASSPTQMNTGELFF. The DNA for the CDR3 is TGTGCCAGCTCACCAACGCAGATGAACACCGGGGAGCTGTTTTTT.